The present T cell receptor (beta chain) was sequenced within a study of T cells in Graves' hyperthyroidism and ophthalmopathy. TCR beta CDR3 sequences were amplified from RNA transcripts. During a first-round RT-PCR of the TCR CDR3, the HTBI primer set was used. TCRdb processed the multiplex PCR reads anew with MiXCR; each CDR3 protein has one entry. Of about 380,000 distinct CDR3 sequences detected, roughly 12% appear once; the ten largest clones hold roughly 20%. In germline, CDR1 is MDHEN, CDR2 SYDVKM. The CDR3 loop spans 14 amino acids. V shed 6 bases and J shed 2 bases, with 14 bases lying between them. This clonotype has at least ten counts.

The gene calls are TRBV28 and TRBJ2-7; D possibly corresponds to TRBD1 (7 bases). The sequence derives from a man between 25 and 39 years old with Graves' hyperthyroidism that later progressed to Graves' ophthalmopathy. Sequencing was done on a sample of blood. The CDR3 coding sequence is TGTGCCAGCAGCCCCCCAGGGGGGACCTACGAGCAGTACTTC. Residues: CASSPPGGTYEQYF.